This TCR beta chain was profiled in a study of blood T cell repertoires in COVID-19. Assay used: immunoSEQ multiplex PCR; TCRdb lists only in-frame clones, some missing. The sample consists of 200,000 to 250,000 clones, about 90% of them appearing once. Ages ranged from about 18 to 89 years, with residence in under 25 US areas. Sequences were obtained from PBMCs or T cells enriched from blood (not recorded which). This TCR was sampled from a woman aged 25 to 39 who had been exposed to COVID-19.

The CDR3 reads CASSTSGSIGGELFF. The CDR3 nucleotides read TGTGCCAGCAGTACGAGCGGGAGTATTGGCGGGGAGCTGTTTTTT. J is TRBJ2-2 and V is TRBV7-7; 8 positions agree with TRBD2. The V gene end was trimmed by 6 bases and the J gene end by 7 bases; junction bases not matched to a gene: 10. Germline V CDR1 and CDR2: SSHAT, FNYEAQ (reference sequence). The CDR3 loop spans 15 amino acids.